This T cell receptor (beta chain) was found in a study of blood T cell repertoires in COVID-19. The wider study: PBMCs, B-cell-depleted T cells, or T cells provided the cDNA or gDNA that made up the material.

In the source study's methods: Estimation of nucleated cell counts was performed using reference gene primer amplification. The repertoire was sequenced with immunoSEQ multiplex PCR; TCRdb's copy has only in-frame clones and lacks some. V and J calls and clone size are copied from that table; D and trimming were computed from the DNA. The sample shows approximately 500,000 clones, about 89% of them seen only once. J lost 2 bases, V lost 3 bases, and 2 bases had no gene match. The germline V gene encodes CDR1 SGHKS and CDR2 YYEKEE (reference sequence). This CDR3 has 15 residues. Followed longitudinally, the Seattle patients had been enrolled during active infection.

V usage is TRBV5-5 and J usage is TRBJ2-1, with TRBD2 matching 10 bases. The specimen was peripheral blood. This clonotype was obtained from a woman in her forties or fifties with COVID-19, enrolled during active disease. The CDR3 loop is CASSSTSGAYNEQFF. CDR3 nucleotides: TGTGCCAGCAGCTCCACTAGCGGGGCCTACAATGAGCAGTTCTTC.